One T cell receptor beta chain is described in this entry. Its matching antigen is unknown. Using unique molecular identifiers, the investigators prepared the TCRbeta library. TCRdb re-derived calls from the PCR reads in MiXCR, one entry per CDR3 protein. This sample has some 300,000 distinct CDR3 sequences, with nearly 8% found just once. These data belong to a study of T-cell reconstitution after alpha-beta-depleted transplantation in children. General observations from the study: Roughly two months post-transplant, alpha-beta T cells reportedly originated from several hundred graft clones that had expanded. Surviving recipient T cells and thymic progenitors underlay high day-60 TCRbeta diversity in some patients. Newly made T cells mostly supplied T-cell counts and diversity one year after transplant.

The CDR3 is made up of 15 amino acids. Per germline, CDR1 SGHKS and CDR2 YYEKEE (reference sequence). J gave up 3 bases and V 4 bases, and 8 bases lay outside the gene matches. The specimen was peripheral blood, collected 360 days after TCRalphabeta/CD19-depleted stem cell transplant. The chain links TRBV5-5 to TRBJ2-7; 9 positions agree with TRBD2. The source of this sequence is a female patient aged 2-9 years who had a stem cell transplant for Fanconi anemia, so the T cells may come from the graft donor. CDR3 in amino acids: CASSLSAGGLYEQYF. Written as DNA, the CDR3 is TGTGCCAGCAGCCTATCAGCGGGGGGCCTCTACGAGCAGTACTTC.